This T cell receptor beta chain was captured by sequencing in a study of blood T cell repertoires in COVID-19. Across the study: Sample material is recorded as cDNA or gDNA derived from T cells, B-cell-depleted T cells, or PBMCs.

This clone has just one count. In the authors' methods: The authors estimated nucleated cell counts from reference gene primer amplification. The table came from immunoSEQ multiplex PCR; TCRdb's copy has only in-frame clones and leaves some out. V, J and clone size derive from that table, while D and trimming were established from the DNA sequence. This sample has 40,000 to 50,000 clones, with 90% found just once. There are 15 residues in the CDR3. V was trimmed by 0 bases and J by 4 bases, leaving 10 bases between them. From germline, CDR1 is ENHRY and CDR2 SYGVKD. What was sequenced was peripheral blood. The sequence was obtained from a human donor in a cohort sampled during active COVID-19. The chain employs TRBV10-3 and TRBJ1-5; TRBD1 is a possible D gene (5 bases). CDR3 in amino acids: CAISESGTPNQPQHF. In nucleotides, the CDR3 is TGTGCCATCAGTGAGTCGGGGACTCCTAATCAGCCCCAGCATTTT.